This TCR beta chain was retrieved from a study of control samples from healthy donors and cancer patients. Assay used: immunoSEQ multiplex PCR; TCRdb lists only in-frame clones, some missing. The profile shows about 120,000 clones, over 75% of them singletons. V was clipped by 0 bases and J by 2 bases, with 6 bases between them. There are 14 residues in the CDR3. The germline gives CDR1 SGHRS, CDR2 YFSETQ. The sample consisted of blood. The chain recombines TRBV5-1 with TRBJ1-3; no definite D call. The TCR comes from a middle-aged man in good health. This chain's CDR3 is CASSLGPTGNTIYF. Here the CDR3 DNA reads TGCGCCAGCAGCTTGGGGCCCACTGGAAACACCATATATTTT.